This entry lists 19 T cell receptor beta chains sequenced from one sample in a study of control samples from healthy donors and cancer patients (dated by TCRdb to 2018 to 2021). Library preparation was by the immunoSEQ multiplex PCR assay. Entries here come from immuneACCESS through TCRdb and include only in-frame sequences with V and J called. Some clones fail to appear in such tables; in the studies checked, an unresolved V gene covers under half of the shortfall, and the cause of the remainder is unknown. The sample data list about 55,000 clones, and nearly 90% of these were observed just once. 3.8% of the sample goes to the ten largest clones. Sequencing used blood. These TCRs come from a man in his fifties or sixties in good health.

This clone was counted only a few times. The V call is TRBV7-6, the J call TRBJ2-6; D call uncertain. The ends were cut back, 5 bases at V and 0 bases at J, with 11 bases in the middle. Germline lookup yields CDR1 SGHVS and CDR2 FNYEAQ. The CDR3 runs to 16 residues. The CDR3 sequence: CASSPTQTSGANVLTF. As DNA, the CDR3 is TGTGCCAGCAGCCCTACCCAGACCTCTGGGGCCAACGTCCTGACTTTC.

The chain joins TRBV30 to TRBJ1-4; possible D gene TRBD1, 5 bases. This CDR3 is built from 14 residues. Trimming removed 3 bases at V and 5 bases at J, with 13 bases between. Germline CDR1 is GTSNPN and CDR2 is SVGIG (reference sequence). The CDR3 reads CAWRAFRENEKLFF. The DNA for the CDR3 is TGTGCCTGGAGGGCTTTCAGGGAAAATGAAAAACTGTTTTTT.

V is TRBV7-3 and J is TRBJ2-7; D might be TRBD2 (6 bases). This CDR3 region has 15 residues. Trimming stripped 5 bases from V and 4 bases from J, with 18 bases between. CDR1 is SGHTA and CDR2 is FQGTGA in the germline V gene. The CDR3 is CASSRELRTKYEQYF. The CDR3 DNA follows: TGTGCCAGCAGCCGAGAACTTCGGACTAAGTACGAGCAGTACTTC.

In its sample, this clone was seen once. The V gene is TRBV15, the J gene TRBJ2-5, with 9 nucleotides matching TRBD1. Germline V gene lookup returns CDR1 LNHNV and CDR2 YYDKDF (reference sequence). V shed 4 bases and J 5 bases; nucleotides not matched to a gene: 5. The CDR3 covers 14 residues. Here the CDR3 DNA reads TGTGCCACCAGCACACCACAGGGGGCGGAGACCCAGTACTTC. Translation: CATSTPQGAETQYF.

This CDR3 reads CASSVGGGGGADTQYF. CDR3 nucleotide sequence: TGTGCCAGCAGCGTAGGAGGAGGGGGCGGCGCAGATACGCAGTATTTT. The V call is TRBV9, the J call TRBJ2-3, with D possibly TRBD1 on 7 matching bases. CDR1 and CDR2 (germline): SGDLS, YYNGEE. V shed 0 bases and J shed 4 bases, with 15 bases lying between them. The CDR3 is 16 amino acids.

The chain employs TRBV27 and TRBJ2-7; 8 bases are a match to TRBD1. This CDR3 comprises 13 residues. Germline CDR1 is MNHEY and CDR2 is SMNVEV (reference sequence). With 7 bases clipped from V and 6 bases from J, the junction kept 8 bases outside the gene matches. The DNA of the CDR3 is TGTGCCAGCACGAACACAGGGGGAGGCGAGCAGTACTTC. Its protein is CASTNTGGGEQYF.

The chain employs TRBV28 and TRBJ2-7; a weak D match, TRBD2 (7 bases). Trimming removed 7 bases at V and 4 bases at J, with 23 bases between. CDR1 and CDR2 (germline): MDHEN, SYDVKM. The CDR3 consists of 16 residues. The DNA for the CDR3 is TGTGCCAGCACCCCGGGGGGCGCGGGGCCGGGTTACGAGCAGTACTTC. Encoded protein: CASTPGGAGPGYEQYF.

This rearrangement joins TRBV7-6 to TRBJ1-4; 8 bases align to TRBD1. This CDR3 region has 16 residues. Germline trimming cut 0 bases from V and 8 bases from J; bases unmatched to any gene: 8. Germline-derived CDR1 and CDR2 are SGHVS and FNYEAQ. The CDR3 bases are TGTGCCAGCAGCTTAGCGCCAGGGGGCAAAGGAGAAAAACTGTTTTTT. Residues: CASSLAPGGKGEKLFF. The variable domain in full, completed from reference TRBV7-6 and TRBJ1-4, reads GAGVSQSPRYKVTKRGQDVALRCDPISGHVSLYWYRQALGQGPEFLTYFNYEAQQDKSGLPNDRFSAERPEGSISTLTIQRTEQRDSAMYRCASSLAPGGKGEKLFFGSGTQLSVL.

The chain combines TRBV7-2 with TRBJ1-3; the D is unclear. The CDR3 is made up of 15 amino acids. Germline V lookup: CDR1 SGHTA, CDR2 FQGNSA. V was cut by 3 bases and J by 0 bases, with 9 bases left in between. CDR3 coding DNA: TGTGCCAGCAGCTTCACAGCGAGCTCTGGAAACACCATATATTTT. Translating it yields CASSFTASSGNTIYF.

This chain uses TRBV10-3 with TRBJ1-2, with D possibly being TRBD1 (5 bases). Trimming took off 4 bases at V and 4 bases at J, with 7 bases between the two ends. The germline CDR1 and CDR2 sequences are ENHRY and SYGVKD. The length of the CDR3 is 12 residues. The DNA for the CDR3 is TGTGCCATCAGTGCCGACAGCTATGGCTACACCTTC. It codes for CAISADSYGYTF.

The V and J genes are TRBV11-3 and TRBJ2-1; 13 bases are shared with TRBD2. From germline, CDR1 is SGHNT and CDR2 YENEEA. This CDR3 has 18 residues. Germline trimming cut 0 bases from V and 5 bases from J; bases unmatched to any gene: 7. The CDR3 loop is CASSLEWLTSGRHNEQFF. CDR3 DNA: TGTGCCAGCAGCTTAGAATGGTTGACTAGCGGGAGGCACAATGAGCAGTTCTTC.

A single count supports this clone. The rearrangement uses TRBV7-2 and TRBJ2-7, with TRBD1 matching 7 bases. The trim removed 4 bases at V and 2 bases at J, leaving 17 bases unmatched. The CDR3 contains 18 residues. The V gene's germline CDR1 is SGHTA and CDR2 FQGNSA. CDR3 amino acids: CASSSRANGQGVTYEQYF. The CDR3 region has the DNA TGTGCCAGCAGCTCCCGGGCAAACGGGCAGGGGGTGACCTACGAGCAGTACTTC.

The chain carries TRBV30 and TRBJ1-1; no definite D call. Germline loops: CDR1 GTSNPN, CDR2 SVGIG (reference sequence). This CDR3 region has 16 residues. V dropped 2 bases and J dropped 2 bases, with 18 bases sitting between them. CDR3: CAWSPAGSQHNTEAFF. DNA of the CDR3: TGTGCCTGGAGTCCAGCCGGCTCTCAACACAACACTGAAGCTTTCTTT.

The chain uses TRBV28 and TRBJ1-4, with 8 bases identical to TRBD1. The CDR3 loop spans 14 amino acids. J was trimmed by 6 bases and V by 2 bases; bases with no gene match: 2. CDR1 is MDHEN and CDR2 is SYDVKM in the germline V gene. CDR3 sequence reads: CASSLTDRDEKLFF. The CDR3 region has the DNA TGTGCCAGCAGTTTAACGGACAGGGATGAAAAACTGTTTTTT. Combining the CDR3 with reference TRBV28 and TRBJ1-4 gives the whole variable domain DVKVTQSSRYLVKRTGEKVFLECVQDMDHENMFWYRQDPGLGLRLIYFSYDVKMKEKGDIPEGYSVSREKKERFSLILESASTNQTSMYLCASSLTDRDEKLFFGSGTQLSVL.

CDR3 amino acids: CASRTQGDNSPLHF. The CDR3 region has the DNA TGTGCCAGCAGGACACAGGGGGATAATTCACCCCTCCACTTT. The chain joins TRBV6-5 to TRBJ1-6; TRBD1 agrees at 8 bases. Germline V gene data show CDR1 as MNHEY and CDR2 as SVGAGI. V trimming: 6 bases; J trimming: 5 bases; junction bases outside the gene matches: 3. This CDR3 has 14 residues.

The chain links TRBV3-1 (or the pseudogene TRBV3-2) to TRBJ2-7; D possibly corresponds to TRBD1 (7 bases). The germline V and J ends were trimmed by 0 bases and 5 bases, with 14 bases remaining between them. Germline CDR1 LGHDT, CDR2 YNNKEL (reference sequence). This CDR3 comprises 15 residues. The CDR3 DNA reads TGTGCCAGCAGCCAAGAATGGCAGGGGGGCCACGAGCAGTACTTC. Amino acid sequence: CASSQEWQGGHEQYF.

V is TRBV6-6 and J is TRBJ2-2; TRBD2 matches at 10 bases. The length of the CDR3 is 17 residues. The germline V gene encodes CDR1 MNHNY and CDR2 SVGAGI (reference sequence). Trimming took 5 bases from V and 6 from J; bases not matched to a gene: 12. CDR3 residues: CASSLPGLAPDAGELFF. CDR3 sequence (DNA): TGTGCCAGCAGTCTACCGGGACTAGCGCCCGATGCCGGGGAGCTGTTTTTT.

The chain carries TRBV6-6 and TRBJ1-6; TRBD1 aligns across 11 bases. The CDR3 sequence is 16 residues long. V lost 5 bases and J lost 5; bases outside the gene matches: 5. Germline V CDR1 and CDR2: MNHNY, SVGAGI (reference sequence). Here the CDR3 DNA reads TGTGCCAGCAGTCGGACAGGGGGCGATGATAATTCACCCCTCCACTTT. Amino acids: CASSRTGGDDNSPLHF.

This chain links TRBV3-1 (or the pseudogene TRBV3-2) with TRBJ2-3, with D perhaps matching TRBD2 (7 bases). V shed 3 bases and J shed 6 bases, with 16 bases lying between them. Germline V CDR1 and CDR2: LGHDT, YNNKEL (reference sequence). This CDR3 contains 15 residues. For the CDR3, the DNA is TGTGCCAGCAGCCACGGCCAAGGGGGAGGGGATACGCAGTATTTT. Protein sequence: CASSHGQGGGDTQYF.